The rows below give T cell receptor beta chains drawn from one sample of a study of shared clonotypes between healthy human individuals. Generated by immunoSEQ multiplex PCR, the TCRdb table keeps only in-frame clones and is missing some. This table has approximately 95,000 clones, 65% to 70% appearing once. Sequencing was carried out using memory CD8+ T cells sorted from blood. Receptors were obtained from a man aged 25 to 40 in good health. The CDR3 runs from the conserved cysteine through the conserved F or W. A D gene is named only where the DNA matches it firmly. The listing skips clone size in some rows; elsewhere it reads once, few, many or a size class.

many,TRBJ2-2,TRBV1,NA,CTSSQTSGRNTGELFF,TGCACCAGCAGCCAGACTAGCGGGAGAAACACCGGGGAGCTGTTTTTT
NA,TRBJ2-7,TRBV11-1,TRBD2,CASSNTSGLVSYEQYF,TGTGCCAGCAGCAACACCTCGGGACTAGTCTCCTACGAGCAGTACTTC
many,TRBJ2-7,TRBV29-1,TRBD2,CSVRGEVGYEQYF,TGCAGCGTTCGGGGGGAGGTCGGCTACGAGCAGTACTTC
NA,TRBJ1-1,TRBV4-3,NA,CASSYAQGRNTEAFF,TGCGCCAGCAGCTATGCCCAGGGGCGCAACACTGAAGCTTTCTTT
many,TRBJ2-1,TRBV19,TRBD2,CASTLAASGSHEQFF,TGTGCCAGTACTCTGGCGGCTAGCGGGAGCCATGAGCAGTTCTTC
many,TRBJ2-1,TRBV29-1,NA,CSVFLGEQFF,TGCAGCGTTTTTCTGGGTGAGCAGTTCTTC
NA,TRBJ1-1,TRBV5-4,NA,CASSLIHENEAFF,TGTGCCAGCAGCTTGATCCATGAGAATGAAGCTTTCTTT
NA,TRBJ2-3,TRBV28,TRBD2,CASTILAGVADTQYF,TGTGCCAGCACTATACTAGCGGGAGTCGCAGATACGCAGTATTTT
once,TRBJ1-2,TRBV28,TRBD1,CASSLTGTGGHGYTF,TGTGCCAGCAGTTTAACCGGGACAGGGGGCCATGGCTACACCTTC
NA,TRBJ1-5,TRBV6-1,TRBD1,CASTVGGGQPQHF,TGTGCCAGCACGGTAGGGGGCGGTCAGCCCCAGCATTTT
NA,TRBJ2-6,TRBV27,NA,CASKLSGANVLTF,TGTGCCAGCAAACTCTCTGGGGCCAACGTCCTGACTTTC
NA,TRBJ1-5,TRBV10-3,NA,CAISESELGGNQPQHF,TGTGCCATCAGTGAGTCCGAGTTGGGGGGCAATCAGCCCCAGCATTTT
NA,TRBJ2-1,TRBV16,NA,CASSRNSGNEQFF,TGTGCCAGCAGCCGGAACAGTGGCAATGAGCAGTTCTTC
NA,TRBJ2-1,TRBV19,TRBD1,CASSASGQGFDEQFF,TGTGCCAGTAGTGCCTCGGGACAGGGGTTCGATGAGCAGTTCTTC
few,TRBJ1-1,TRBV7-9,NA,CASTGQLSEAFF,TGTGCCAGCACCGGACAGTTAAGTGAAGCTTTCTTT
NA,TRBJ2-5,TRBV5-1,NA,CASSPQQGGETQYF,TGCGCCAGCAGCCCTCAACAAGGGGGTGAGACCCAGTACTTC
NA,TRBJ2-7,TRBV6-1,NA,CASSEYRSYEQYF,TGTGCCAGCAGTGAGTATCGCAGCTACGAGCAGTACTTC
NA,TRBJ2-1,TRBV27,TRBD2,CASSFYGGLAGGDEQFF,TGTGCCAGCAGTTTCTATGGCGGACTAGCGGGAGGAGATGAGCAGTTCTTC
NA,TRBJ2-3,TRBV18,TRBD2,CASSPPTSGRADTQYF,TGTGCCAGCTCACCTCCTACTAGCGGGAGAGCAGATACGCAGTATTTT
NA,TRBJ1-1,TRBV4-1,NA,CASSQENEAFF,TGCGCCAGCAGCCAGGAGAATGAAGCTTTCTTT
once,TRBJ2-1,TRBV25-1,NA,CASSWGGRELYNEQFF,TGTGCCAGCAGTTGGGGGGGGCGGGAGCTTTACAATGAGCAGTTCTTC
NA,TRBJ2-2,TRBV7-8,NA,CASSALPGSTGELFF,TGTGCCAGCAGCGCACTCCCAGGGTCCACCGGGGAGCTGTTTTTT
NA,TRBJ2-7,TRBV13,NA,CASSRDTSGHYEQYF,TGTGCCAGCAGCCGAGACACGTCGGGCCACTACGAGCAGTACTTC
NA,TRBJ2-7,TRBV4-1,NA,CASSPTAEWVDEQYF,TGCGCCAGCAGCCCGACAGCGGAATGGGTTGATGAGCAGTACTTC
many,TRBJ2-7,TRBV7-9,TRBD2,CASSPGTSGGSYEQYF,TGTGCCAGCAGCCCCGGGACTAGCGGAGGCTCCTACGAGCAGTACTTC
once,TRBJ2-1,TRBV9,NA,CASSVVSWEEQFF,TGTGCCAGCAGCGTAGTTTCGTGGGAAGAGCAGTTCTTC
NA,TRBJ1-3,TRBV5-1,NA,CASSTLNTGPGNTIYF,TGCGCCAGCAGCACACTTAATACAGGGCCTGGAAACACCATATATTTT
few,TRBJ2-1,TRBV28,TRBD2,CASTWSGALYNEQFF,TGTGCCAGCACGTGGAGCGGGGCCCTTTACAATGAGCAGTTCTTC
NA,TRBJ2-1,TRBV19,TRBD2,CASSIGVSGRGDNEQFF,TGTGCCAGTAGTATTGGTGTTAGCGGGAGAGGGGACAATGAGCAGTTCTTC
NA,TRBJ2-2,TRBV27,NA,CASSLFSGELFF,TGTGCCAGCAGTCTATTTTCCGGGGAGCTGTTTTTT
NA,TRBJ1-1,TRBV6-5,NA,CASSRWTENTEAFF,TGTGCCAGCAGTCGATGGACAGAAAACACTGAAGCTTTCTTT
NA,TRBJ2-7,TRBV29-1,NA,CSVVGPTYEQYF,TGCAGCGTTGTGGGTCCGACCTACGAGCAGTACTTC
many,TRBJ1-1,TRBV4-3,NA,CASSDDGMNTEAFF,TGCGCCAGCAGTGATGATGGGATGAACACTGAAGCTTTCTTT
NA,TRBJ2-7,TRBV4-2,TRBD1,CASSLASGTGVFEQYF,TGTGCCAGCAGCTTGGCCTCGGGGACAGGAGTCTTTGAGCAGTACTTC
NA,TRBJ2-7,TRBV7-9,NA,CASSFQGADEQYF,TGTGCCAGCAGCTTTCAGGGTGCCGACGAGCAGTACTTC
NA,TRBJ2-7,TRBV6-5,TRBD2,CASSYSGTSSYEQYF,TGTGCCAGCAGTTACTCCGGGACTAGCTCCTACGAGCAGTACTTC
few,TRBJ2-7,TRBV6-5,NA,CASSSLGGSYEQYF,TGTGCCAGCAGTTCCCTAGGGGGCTCCTACGAGCAGTACTTC
NA,TRBJ2-1,TRBV7-9,NA,CASGDSDTSYNEQFF,TGTGCCAGCGGAGACAGCGATACCTCCTACAATGAGCAGTTCTTC
NA,TRBJ2-3,TRBV2,NA,CASSELTTWADTQYF,TGTGCCAGCAGTGAACTGACTACGTGGGCAGATACGCAGTATTTT
few,TRBJ2-1,TRBV7-8,NA,CASSLTENSYNEQFF,TGTGCCAGCAGCTTGACAGAGAACTCCTACAATGAGCAGTTCTTC
NA,TRBJ2-3,TRBV4-1,TRBD2,CASSQSLAGADTQYF,TGCGCCAGCAGCCAATCTTTGGCGGGAGCAGATACGCAGTATTTT